What follows are 29 T cell receptor beta chains derived from one specimen sequenced in a study of blood T cell repertoires in COVID-19. Assay used: immunoSEQ multiplex PCR; TCRdb lists only in-frame clones, some missing. The table has about 77,000 clones, more than 70% seen once; the top ten hold under 7.5%. Sequenced material: peripheral blood. The source is a woman of 80 years or more with acute or convalescent COVID-19.

The chain recombines TRBV11-2 with TRBJ1-5, with D perhaps TRBD1 (5 bases). Trimming pared 3 bases from V and 2 bases from J, leaving 5 bases between. Germline V gene sequence: CDR1 SGHAT, CDR2 FQNNGV. The CDR3 length is 13 residues. The CDR3 bases are TGTGCCAGCAGCTTGGGGCGCAATCAGCCCCAGCATTTT. It is translated as CASSLGRNQPQHF.

The CDR3 region is CASSLKQGAPDTQYF. In nucleotides, the CDR3 is TGTGCCAGCAGTTTAAAACAGGGGGCCCCAGATACGCAGTATTTT. The gene calls are TRBV27 and TRBJ2-3; 9 positions match TRBD1. With V trimmed by 2 bases and J by 4 bases, 4 bases remained unmatched. CDR1 MNHEY and CDR2 SMNVEV come from the germline V gene (reference sequence). The CDR3 totals 15 residues.

The chain employs TRBV3-1 (or the pseudogene TRBV3-2) and TRBJ1-6; 9 bases are shared with TRBD1. The CDR3 is made up of 14 amino acids. Trimming removed 4 bases from V and 10 bases from J; junction bases left unmatched: 5. Germline V CDR1 and CDR2: LGHDT, YNNKEL (reference sequence). CDR3: CASSPGQGRSPLHF. CDR3 nucleotides: TGTGCCAGCAGCCCGGGACAGGGTCGATCACCCCTCCACTTT.

The chain's CDR3 is CASSQGEGTPGNTIYF. As DNA, the CDR3 is TGTGCCAGCAGCCAAGGGGAGGGGACTCCTGGAAACACCATATATTTT. The chain carries TRBV14 and TRBJ1-3, with D perhaps TRBD1 (5 bases). V was clipped by 1 base and J by 2 bases, with 12 bases between them. In germline, CDR1 is SGHDN, CDR2 FVKESK. There are 16 residues in the CDR3.

The chain carries TRBV5-1 and TRBJ2-5; TRBD2 aligns across 10 bases. The germline V gene encodes CDR1 SGHRS and CDR2 YFSETQ. The CDR3 length is 16 residues. The junction had 10 bases not matched to a gene; V was cut back by 4 bases and J by 4 bases. CDR3 sequence: CASSRAPAGGSETQYF. The CDR3 nucleotides read TGCGCCAGCAGCCGAGCGCCAGCGGGGGGGTCAGAGACCCAGTACTTC.

Note on this clone: The sample carries other DNA sequences with the same CDR3. V is TRBV6-5 and J is TRBJ1-5, with TRBD1 matching over 7 bases. Germline CDR1 and CDR2: MNHEY and SVGAGI. V shed 4 bases and J 2 bases; nucleotides not matched to a gene: 2. This CDR3 spans 14 amino acids. CDR3 in amino acids: CASSSGTGNQPQHF. In DNA, the CDR3 is TGTGCCAGCAGTTCCGGGACAGGCAATCAGCCCCAGCATTTT.

The chain carries TRBV3-1 (or the pseudogene TRBV3-2) and TRBJ2-7, with 11 bases matching TRBD2. The J segment lost 1 base and the V segment lost 2 bases, leaving 1 base of the junction unmatched. There are 15 residues in the CDR3. The germline V gene encodes CDR1 LGHDT and CDR2 YNNKEL (reference sequence). The CDR3 loop reads CASSQTSGGSYEQYF. DNA of the CDR3: TGTGCCAGCAGCCAAACTAGCGGGGGATCCTACGAGCAGTACTTC.

This chain joins TRBV3-1 (or the pseudogene TRBV3-2) and TRBJ2-1; 10 bases map to TRBD2. The CDR3 covers 17 residues. CDR1 is LGHDT, CDR2 YNNKEL, per germline (reference sequence). The V gene end was trimmed by 0 bases and the J gene end by 7 bases; junction bases not matched to a gene: 9. The CDR3 here is CASSQDPSSGSGNEQFF. The CDR3 DNA reads as TGTGCCAGCAGCCAAGATCCTTCTAGCGGGAGCGGTAATGAGCAGTTCTTC.

The chain is built from TRBV9 and TRBJ1-2; maybe TRBD1 (6 bases). Trimming removed 7 bases at V and 2 bases at J, with 18 bases between. The V gene's germline CDR1 is SGDLS and CDR2 YYNGEE. The CDR3 covers 15 residues. The CDR3 here is CASGALLQGNYGYTF. For the CDR3, the DNA is TGTGCCAGCGGCGCTCTCCTACAGGGAAACTATGGCTACACCTTC.

The V call is TRBV6-2 or TRBV6-3, the J call TRBJ2-5, with 9 bases fitting TRBD2. Germline V lookup: CDR1 MNHEY, CDR2 SVGEGT. V trimming: 0 bases; J trimming: 3 bases; junction bases outside the gene matches: 5. This CDR3 spans 16 amino acids. As DNA, the CDR3 is TGTGCCAGCAGTTACTCGGCGGGAGGGTGGGAAGAGACCCAGTACTTC. Its translation: CASSYSAGGWEETQYF.

The rearrangement links TRBV6-7 to TRBJ1-3; 8 bases agree with TRBD1. TRBV6-7 falls under the ORF class, with uncertain function. The CDR3 runs to 17 residues. V gave up 2 bases and J gave up 0 bases; unmatched junction bases: 6. The CDR3 region has the DNA TGTGCCAGCAGTTACGGACAGGGTCATTACTCTGGAAACACCATATATTTT. Protein product: CASSYGQGHYSGNTIYF.

The gene calls are TRBV5-1 and TRBJ1-2; weak D call: TRBD1 (6 bases). This CDR3 is 12 amino acids long. Trimming cost V 7 bases and J 4 bases, with 11 bases left between them. CDR1 is SGHRS and CDR2 is YFSETQ in the germline V gene. The CDR3 coding sequence is TGCGCCAGCGGGAGAGGGGGCTATGGCTACACCTTC. It encodes CASGRGGYGYTF.

The chain has TRBV10-3 and TRBJ1-2, with 7 bases identical to TRBD1. The CDR3 loop spans 13 amino acids. The germline V gene encodes CDR1 ENHRY and CDR2 SYGVKD. Trimming took 6 bases from V and 1 from J; bases not matched to a gene: 2. The CDR3 nucleotides read TGTGCCATCAGCGGGGACAGTAACTATGGCTACACCTTC. The encoded protein is CAISGDSNYGYTF.

The chain couples TRBV3-1 (or the pseudogene TRBV3-2) to TRBJ2-2, with 7 bases aligning to TRBD1. The V gene's germline CDR1 is LGHDT and CDR2 YNNKEL (reference sequence). V trimming: 7 bases; J trimming: 0 bases; junction bases outside the gene matches: 5. This CDR3 contains 15 residues. The DNA for the CDR3 is TGTGCCAGCACCCTGGGACAGACGAACACCGGGGAGCTGTTTTTT. It codes for CASTLGQTNTGELFF.

J is TRBJ2-1 and V is TRBV12-3 or TRBV12-4; 9 nucleotides match TRBD2. This CDR3 comprises 13 residues. V lost 5 bases, J lost 15 bases, and 11 bases stayed unmatched. CDR3 in amino acids: CASSTRSSGVRFF. CDR3 in DNA: TGTGCCAGCAGTACCCGATCTAGCGGGGTAAGGTTCTTC.

The chain carries TRBV14 and TRBJ2-5; 11 bases are a match to TRBD1. The germline CDR1 and CDR2 sequences are SGHDN and FVKESK. J was trimmed by 4 bases and V by 3 bases; bases with no gene match: 10. CDR3 length equals 17 residues. CDR3 residues: CASSQIRDRGFGETQYF. The CDR3 DNA reads TGTGCCAGCAGCCAGATCCGGGACAGGGGGTTTGGAGAGACCCAGTACTTC.

This chain uses TRBV6-5 with TRBJ1-4; D possibly corresponds to TRBD1 (5 bases). The length of the CDR3 is 14 residues. From germline, CDR1 is MNHEY and CDR2 SVGAGI. This chain's CDR3 is CAGGEGAANEKLFF. The DNA of the CDR3 is TGTGCGGGGGGGGAGGGAGCAGCTAATGAAAAACTGTTTTTT.

This clone was seen a single time. The V gene is TRBV10-1, the J gene TRBJ2-7, with 8 bases identical to TRBD1. V gave up 6 bases and J gave up 5 bases; unmatched junction bases: 3. The CDR3 spans 12 residues. Germline V CDR1 and CDR2: WNHNN, SYGVQD (reference sequence). CDR3 DNA: TGCGCCAGCAGGGACAGGGCCCACGAGCAGTACTTC. This sequence encodes CASRDRAHEQYF.

The chain employs TRBV12-3 or TRBV12-4 and TRBJ1-2; D not certain. Trimming removed 6 bases from V and 1 base from J, with 9 bases in between. This CDR3 is built from 13 residues. CDR3 coding DNA: TGTGCCAGCAGAGAGAGTATTAACTATGGCTACACCTTC. It codes for CASRESINYGYTF.

This clone appeared a single time. The rearrangement links TRBV6-1 to TRBJ2-7; 8 nucleotides line up with TRBD1. The V gene's germline CDR1 is MNHNS and CDR2 SASEGT. The CDR3 has 17 amino acids. V lost 0 bases, J lost 0 bases, and 7 bases stayed unmatched. Here the CDR3 DNA reads TGTGCCAGCAGTGAAGCTGGACAGGGAAGGGGCTCCTACGAGCAGTACTTC. Amino acids: CASSEAGQGRGSYEQYF.

V and J are TRBV6-5 and TRBJ2-7, with D possibly matching TRBD2 (5 bases). The V end lost 4 bases, the J end lost 3 bases, and 16 bases lay between the germline ends. The CDR3 is 15 residues long. In germline, CDR1 is MNHEY, CDR2 SVGAGI. The CDR3 nucleotides are TGTGCCAGCAGTTCCCGGTTGGGAGCGTACTACGAGCAGTACTTC. Translated, it gives CASSSRLGAYYEQYF.

The rearrangement joins TRBV6-2 or TRBV6-3 to TRBJ2-1; TRBD1 might be the D (5 bases). Germline lookup yields CDR1 MNHEY and CDR2 SVGEGT. Trimming shortened V by 5 bases and J by 7 bases, and 18 bases separated the two germline ends. CDR3 length equals 15 residues. CDR3 residues: CASSRQYTFTNEQFF. CDR3 nucleotides: TGTGCCAGCAGTCGACAGTACACATTTACAAATGAGCAGTTCTTC.

This chain links TRBV19 with TRBJ1-3, with D possibly matching TRBD1 (5 bases). Germline lookup yields CDR1 LNHDA and CDR2 SQIVND (reference sequence). This CDR3 has 15 residues. V lost 6 bases, J lost 0 bases, and 12 bases lay in between. CDR3 in DNA: TGTGCCAGTAGAGGGACTTATGGCTCTGGAAACACCATATATTTT. This translates into CASRGTYGSGNTIYF.

The chain links TRBV4-2 to TRBJ1-3, with D uncertain. V was clipped by 1 base and J by 1 base, with 14 bases between them. The germline gives CDR1 LGHNA, CDR2 YNFKEQ. This CDR3 has 17 residues. CDR3 loop: CASSQGVLGGSGNTIYF. The CDR3 DNA follows: TGTGCCAGCAGCCAAGGGGTACTAGGCGGGTCTGGAAACACCATATATTTT.

The chain joins TRBV13 to TRBJ1-1; D is ambiguous. Germline V gene sequence: CDR1 PRHDT, CDR2 FYEKMQ (reference sequence). This CDR3 has 14 residues. V dropped 5 bases and J dropped 1 base, with 11 bases sitting between them. Written as DNA, the CDR3 is TGTGCCAGCAGCCCGCGGGCAGGGAACACTGAAGCTTTCTTT. Amino acids: CASSPRAGNTEAFF.

The V call is TRBV5-1, the J call TRBJ1-1; D is unresolved. Looked up from germline, CDR1 is SGHRS and CDR2 is YFSETQ. V lost 6 bases, J lost 5 bases, and 11 bases lay in between. CDR3 length equals 12 residues. CDR3 DNA sequence: TGCGCCAGCAAAGGAGGAGGGACTGAAGCTTTCTTT. Translated, it gives CASKGGGTEAFF.

The chain links TRBV5-1 to TRBJ1-2; 8 bases are shared with TRBD1. The ends lost 4 bases at V and 3 bases at J; junction bases unmatched: 2. CDR1 and CDR2 (germline): SGHRS, YFSETQ. The CDR3 has 13 residues. DNA for the CDR3: TGCGCCAGCAGCCAGACAGGGGACTATGGCTACACCTTC. Amino acid sequence: CASSQTGDYGYTF.

This sequence joins TRBV5-1 and TRBJ2-1, with 10 bases lining up with TRBD2. The length of the CDR3 is 13 residues. Trimming took 7 bases from V and 8 from J; bases not matched to a gene: 6. Germline V lookup: CDR1 SGHRS, CDR2 YFSETQ. The DNA of the CDR3 is TGCGCCAGCCAGGGACTAGCGTCGCATGAGCAGTTCTTC. It specifies CASQGLASHEQFF.

The chain joins TRBV19 to TRBJ2-7, with TRBD1 matching over 10 bases. Looked up from germline, CDR1 is LNHDA and CDR2 is SQIVND (reference sequence). The junction had 15 bases not matched to a gene; V was cut back by 6 bases and J by 7 bases. CDR3 length: 16 amino acids. CDR3 coding DNA: TGTGCCAGTAGGCGGGCCGGGACAGGGGAATCGGGAGAGCAGTACTTC. Translated: CASRRAGTGESGEQYF.